The sequence of this T cell receptor (beta chain) was determined in a study of blood T cell repertoires in COVID-19. Study overall: Samples of COVID-19 (acute and convalescent) were obtained from the United States, Italy and Spain. PBMCs, B-cell-depleted T cells, or T cells provided the cDNA or gDNA that made up the material.

In the study's own analysis: Estimated nucleated cell counts came from reference gene primer amplification. Sequencing used immunoSEQ multiplex PCR; TCRdb keeps in-frame clones, though not all of them. D and trimming were read from the DNA, whereas the V and J calls and clone size are those reported in that table. The sample shows roughly 80,000 clones, around 76% of them seen only once. This clonotype was obtained from a man in his 70s with active or convalescent COVID-19. Sample: peripheral blood.

The CDR3 sequence is CASSLARGGKLFF. CDR3 nucleotide sequence: TGTGCCAGCAGCTTAGCGCGAGGGGGAAAACTGTTTTTT. The chain combines TRBV7-9 with TRBJ1-4, with D tentatively TRBD1 (6 bases). V was trimmed by 0 bases and J by 10 bases, leaving 9 bases between them. Germline assignment: CDR1 SEHNR and CDR2 FQNEAQ (reference sequence). The CDR3 spans 13 residues. The complete variable domain, with remaining parts taken from reference TRBV7-9 and TRBJ1-4, reads DTGVSQNPRHKITKRGQNVTFRCDPISEHNRLYWYRQTLGQGPEFLTYFQNEAQLEKSRLLSDRFSAERPKGSFSTLEIQRTEQGDSAMYLCASSLARGGKLFFGSGTQLSVL.